This paragraph covers one T cell receptor beta chain sequence. This clone showed up just a few times. Its antigen specificity is not known. No much larger clone is present one base from it, and per-base qualities are unavailable. Each collaborating institution followed its own protocols to collect whole blood in K2EDTA tubes. For TCRbeta analysis, collaborator samples were shipped as frozen whole blood, as isolated PBMCs, or as DNA extracted from either sample type. The germline V gene specifies SGHVS as CDR1 and FNYEAQ as CDR2. Including the terminal cysteine and phenylalanine, the CDR3 comprises 14 residues. Only CDR3 DNA is held: 42 bases, read in frame from base 1. The V end loses 0 bases and the J end loses 5 bases, and a stretch of 10 bases separates them. These data belong to a study of blood T cell repertoires in COVID-19 (dated by TCRdb to the early 2020s). Describing the broader study: Samples from collaborators originated in the United States, Italy and Spain and spanned both the acute and convalescent phases of COVID-19. The material from the prospective study consisted of cDNA or gDNA derived from T cells, B-cell-depleted T cells, or PBMCs. The dataset comprised deeply sampled blood TCRbeta repertoires from subjects exposed to, actively infected with, or recovered from COVID-19. The repertoires were made available in a free public database intended to serve as a resource for research on the immune response to SARS-CoV-2. The samples were drawn from the first 160 participants of the ongoing ImmuneRACE study and from more than 1,000 subjects provided by 6 global collaborators. Sample metadata almost always included a de-identified subject ID, COVID-19 status, age in years and sex. Where HLA class I and class II types were available, the types were taken from metadata supplied by the sample provider, not from assay-based typing.

TCRbeta CDR3 regions were amplified from genomic DNA by means of the immunoSEQ Assay, a bias-controlled multiplex PCR. The published analysis was carried out like this. The number of nucleated cells in each sample was estimated from the amplification of reference gene primers within the assay. To quantify the absolute abundance of each unique TCRbeta CDR3 rearrangement, sequence reads were collapsed and filtered. For each sample, productive Simpson clonality was calculated by taking the square root of Simpson's diversity index across productive rearrangements. TCRdb obtained this table from immuneACCESS and retained in-frame rearrangements with V and J assigned. These tables miss some clones; where compared with another copy, unresolved V genes account for less than half of the shortfall, and the remainder is unexplained. V, J and clone size are taken as reported in that table, and D and trimming were inferred from the DNA itself. This sample gives approximately 74,000 clones in total; under 85% of them show up just once. Jointly, the top ten make up more than 15% of the sample.

Summary of the overall study and its limitations: The amount of clinical and demographic metadata varied by source and participant and was provided uncurated.

The sample was peripheral blood. Here the chain combines TRBV7-6 and TRBJ1-1; the best D guess is TRBD1, with 5 bases matching. The clonotype was recovered from a man in his sixties with acute or convalescent COVID-19. CDR3 sequence: CASSLAGKGTEAFF. The DNA sequence follows: TGTGCCAGCAGCTTAGCTGGGAAGGGGACTGAAGCTTTCTTT.